The 30 T cell receptor beta chains below come from one sample, sequenced in a study of vaccination effects on CD4 cells after COVID-19. Their recognized antigens are unknown. When less than 11 days of culture had elapsed, CD4+ T cells were isolated. The cohort was immunized with two doses of either the BNT162b2 or mRNA-1273 vaccine. Data came from immunoSEQ multiplex PCR; TCRdb stores just in-frame clones and leaves some out. The sample has approximately 47,000 clones; about three quarters are singletons. The sample was CD4+ T cells from PBMCs cultured without peptide, taken after COVID-19 vaccination. The receptors stem from a human donor who received a COVID-19 vaccine.

The V call is TRBV2, the J call TRBJ1-2; 8 bases are a match to TRBD1. CDR1 is SNHLY, CDR2 FYNNEI, per germline. With 7 bases clipped from V and 4 bases from J, the junction kept 8 bases outside the gene matches. The CDR3 has 14 amino acids. The CDR3 DNA follows: TGTGCCAGCAAAGACGGGGACAGGACCTATGGCTACACCTTC. Its translation: CASKDGDRTYGYTF.

The chain employs TRBV18 and TRBJ1-2; D is perhaps TRBD1 (6 bases). The CDR3 is made up of 14 amino acids. Germline CDR1 is KGHSH and CDR2 is LQKENI. Trimming pared 3 bases from V and 8 bases from J, leaving 16 bases between. Here the CDR3 reads CASSPNGGHSGYTF. DNA of the CDR3: TGTGCCAGCTCACCCAATGGGGGCCATAGCGGCTACACCTTC.

The chain uses TRBV10-1 and TRBJ1-1, with no clear D. The V gene lost 5 bases and the J gene lost 1 base, with 8 bases spanning the gap. Germline V gene sequence: CDR1 WNHNN, CDR2 SYGVQD (reference sequence). CDR3 length: 13 residues. The CDR3 sequence is CASSSDKNTEAFF. In DNA, the CDR3 is TGCGCCAGCAGTTCTGACAAGAACACTGAAGCTTTCTTT.

The genes are TRBV6-5 and TRBJ2-3, with 9 bases that match TRBD2. The CDR3 covers 14 residues. CDR1 and CDR2 (germline): MNHEY, SVGAGI. V shed 5 bases and J 1 base; nucleotides not matched to a gene: 1. CDR3 sequence (DNA): TGTGCCAGCAGTAGGACTAGCGGCACAGATACGCAGTATTTT. Amino acids: CASSRTSGTDTQYF.

The chain links TRBV27 to TRBJ1-2; 11 bases match TRBD1. This CDR3 spans 15 amino acids. The ends lost 7 bases at V and 4 bases at J; junction bases unmatched: 8. Looked up from germline, CDR1 is MNHEY and CDR2 is SMNVEV (reference sequence). The CDR3: CASKSTGQGGYGYTF. The CDR3 region has the DNA TGTGCCAGCAAGTCCACGGGACAGGGGGGCTATGGCTACACCTTC.

This rearrangement joins TRBV4-1 to TRBJ1-1; a weak D match, TRBD1 (6 bases). Germline CDR1 MGHRA, CDR2 YSYEKL. V was clipped by 2 bases and J by 4 bases, with 11 bases between them. This CDR3 has 14 amino acids. The CDR3 DNA is TGCGCCAGCAGCCAAAGGGGGGCGGGCACTGAAGCTTTCTTT. Its translation is CASSQRGAGTEAFF.

V usage is TRBV19 and J usage is TRBJ1-2; 7 bases match TRBD1. This CDR3 has 15 amino acids. J lost 2 bases, V lost 5 bases, and 8 bases had no gene match. CDR1 and CDR2 from the germline V gene are LNHDA and SQIVND (reference sequence). This chain's CDR3 is CASSEGTANNYGYTF. The CDR3 region has the DNA TGTGCCAGTAGTGAAGGGACAGCTAACAACTATGGCTACACCTTC.

A word on this clone: The sample has other DNA sequences that encode this CDR3 too. V gene TRBV12-3 or TRBV12-4 combines with J gene TRBJ1-2; D is possibly TRBD1 (5 bases). V dropped 0 bases and J dropped 4 bases, with 6 bases sitting between them. The CDR3 sequence is 13 residues long. The CDR3 sequence is CASSLAGPYGYTF. The CDR3 DNA follows: TGTGCCAGCAGTTTAGCGGGACCCTATGGCTACACCTTC.

The chain recombines TRBV10-2 with TRBJ2-7; D unresolved. The CDR3 is 13 residues long. V lost 5 bases and J lost 9, with 17 bases in between. Germline V gene data show CDR1 as WSHSY and CDR2 as SAAADI. CDR3 region: CASSYEVMLPQYF. The CDR3 region has the DNA TGCGCCAGCAGTTATGAGGTGATGTTGCCGCAGTACTTC.

The gene calls are TRBV2 and TRBJ1-1; no reliable D call. Germline CDR1 reads SNHLY; CDR2 reads FYNNEI. Trimming took off 7 bases at V and 3 bases at J, with 9 bases between the two ends. The CDR3 spans 12 residues. The CDR3 protein is CASMPWDTEAFF. CDR3 DNA: TGTGCCAGCATGCCTTGGGACACTGAAGCTTTCTTT.

Only a few counts were recorded for this clone. The chain links TRBV29-1 to TRBJ1-4; D is uncertain. CDR3 length: 13 amino acids. Germline loops: CDR1 SQVTM, CDR2 ANQGSEA. V shed 4 bases and J shed 2 bases, with 8 bases lying between them. Written as DNA, the CDR3 is TGCAGCGTTGGAGGGAGGACTAATGAAAAACTGTTTTTT. Protein product: CSVGGRTNEKLFF.

The genes are TRBV5-4 and TRBJ2-3, with 11 bases lining up with TRBD2. The V gene end was trimmed by 2 bases and the J gene end by 10 bases; junction bases not matched to a gene: 3. Germline CDR1 reads SGHNT; CDR2 reads YYREEE (reference sequence). The CDR3 totals 13 residues. The DNA of the CDR3 is TGTGCCAGCAGCTTATCGGGACTAGCGGCGCAGTATTTT. The encoded protein is CASSLSGLAAQYF.

V is TRBV10-3 and J is TRBJ1-5; 9 bases line up with TRBD1. From germline, CDR1 is ENHRY and CDR2 SYGVKD. Trimming removed 7 bases from V and 4 bases from J; junction bases left unmatched: 2. This CDR3 comprises 13 residues. The DNA for the CDR3 is TGTGCCATCAAAGGGACAGGGAATCAGCCCCAGCATTTT. It codes for CAIKGTGNQPQHF.

The rearrangement uses TRBV19 and TRBJ1-6, with 10 bases identical to TRBD1. The CDR3 contains 15 residues. V dropped 5 bases and J dropped 10; count of bases not matched to a gene: 8. Germline CDR1 is LNHDA and CDR2 is SQIVND (reference sequence). CDR3 DNA: TGTGCCAGTAGTGTTTCGACAGGGGGCAGATCACCCCTCCACTTT. Translated: CASSVSTGGRSPLHF.

The chain's CDR3 is CASSEGTGGFRRNTEAFF. DNA for the CDR3: TGTGCCAGCAGTGAAGGGACAGGGGGCTTTAGGAGGAACACTGAAGCTTTCTTT. V gene TRBV6-1 combines with J gene TRBJ1-1, with 11 bases lining up with TRBD1. J was trimmed by 1 base and V by 1 base; bases with no gene match: 8. The germline gives CDR1 MNHNS, CDR2 SASEGT. The CDR3 loop spans 18 amino acids.

The chain has TRBV18 and TRBJ1-1; no definite D call. There are 15 residues in the CDR3. V lost 4 bases and J 1 base, leaving 13 bases between the germline ends. CDR1 is KGHSH, CDR2 LQKENI, per germline. The CDR3 DNA is TGTGCCAGCTCACGGAACGGGCAGGAGAACACTGAAGCTTTCTTT. Its protein product is CASSRNGQENTEAFF.

V is TRBV20-1 and J is TRBJ2-1; D possibly corresponds to TRBD2 (5 bases). In germline, CDR1 is DFQATT, CDR2 SNEGSKA (reference sequence). V shed 3 bases and J shed 8 bases, with 11 bases lying between them. The CDR3 totals 12 residues. Here the CDR3 DNA reads TGCAGTGCTAGTTTACCGGGGTATGAGCAGTTCTTC. Translating gives CSASLPGYEQFF.

The V and J genes are TRBV19 and TRBJ1-2, with TRBD1 matching 7 bases. The germline CDR1 and CDR2 sequences are LNHDA and SQIVND (reference sequence). The CDR3 totals 14 residues. The V segment lost 6 bases and the J segment 7 bases; nucleotides outside the gene matches: 11. The CDR3 coding sequence is TGTGCCAGTAGGAAGGACAGGATCAGGGGTGGCTACACCTTC. Translated, it gives CASRKDRIRGGYTF. The full variable domain, in which reference TRBV19 and TRBJ1-2 provide the parts outside the CDR3, is DGGITQSPKYLFRKEGQNVTLSCEQNLNHDAMYWYRQDPGQGLRLIYYSQIVNDFQKGDIAEGYSVSREKKESFPLTVTSAQKNPTAFYLCASRKDRIRGGYTFGSGTRLTVV.

A few counts support this clone. The rearrangement uses TRBV29-1 and TRBJ2-1; 12 nucleotides align to TRBD1. CDR3 length: 15 amino acids. Germline loops: CDR1 SQVTM, CDR2 ANQGSEA. The V and J ends lost 7 bases and 8 bases, in that order; junction bases with no gene match: 12. CDR3 in DNA: TGCAGCGCCGCCCCCCCCGGGACAGGGGGCGATGAGCAGTTCTTC. It specifies CSAAPPGTGGDEQFF.

This clone has just a few counts. The V call is TRBV27, the J call TRBJ1-6, with D unclear. The germline V gene has CDR1 MNHEY and CDR2 SMNVEV (reference sequence). The CDR3 contains 14 residues. Trimming shortened V by 5 bases and J by 0 bases, and 5 bases separated the two germline ends. The CDR3, as DNA: TGTGCCAGCAGTCCGAGCTCCTATAATTCACCCCTCCACTTT. It yields the protein CASSPSSYNSPLHF.

The chain employs TRBV15 and TRBJ1-1; D uncertain. Germline V gene lookup returns CDR1 LNHNV and CDR2 YYDKDF (reference sequence). Between the trimmed V and J ends, which lost 3 bases and 3 bases, there was a span of 20 bases. This CDR3 spans 17 amino acids. CDR3 sequence reads: CATSSLLYSDWDTEAFF. Written as DNA, the CDR3 is TGTGCCACCAGCAGCCTCCTCTACAGCGATTGGGACACTGAAGCTTTCTTT.

The chain carries TRBV5-1 and TRBJ1-1, with 8 nucleotides matching TRBD1. Per the germline V gene, CDR1 is SGHRS and CDR2 is YFSETQ. The V segment lost 1 base and the J segment 6 bases; nucleotides outside the gene matches: 5. There are 14 residues in the CDR3. The CDR3 protein is CASSLQTTGAEAFF. The DNA of the CDR3 is TGCGCCAGCAGCTTGCAAACGACAGGGGCTGAAGCTTTCTTT.

The gene calls are TRBV5-1 and TRBJ1-1; D is unresolved. The CDR3 is 15 residues long. The germline V gene has CDR1 SGHRS and CDR2 YFSETQ. Deletions cut 3 bases from V and 1 base from J, with 13 bases between. CDR3 region: CASSSMPGWNTEAFF. The CDR3 nucleotides read TGCGCCAGCAGCTCTATGCCGGGCTGGAACACTGAAGCTTTCTTT.

The table lists this clone with a few counts. The chain couples TRBV20-1 to TRBJ2-1, with 7 nucleotides matching TRBD1. Losses at the gene ends were 3 bases for V and 8 bases for J; bases not matched to a gene: 16. The germline CDR1 and CDR2 sequences are DFQATT and SNEGSKA (reference sequence). The CDR3 has 16 amino acids. CDR3 DNA sequence: TGCAGTGCTAGTCGGGTCAGGACAGGTGGCAATTATGAGCAGTTCTTC. It specifies CSASRVRTGGNYEQFF.

The table lists this clone with a few counts. The same CDR3 can be traced to other DNA sequences in this sample. This chain uses TRBV6-5 with TRBJ1-5; no clear D. Germline V gene sequence: CDR1 MNHEY, CDR2 SVGAGI. The CDR3 contains 13 residues. V lost 6 bases to trimming and J lost 1 base, with 7 bases between them. CDR3 protein: CASSADSNQPQHF. The CDR3 coding sequence is TGTGCCAGCAGCGCTGACAGCAATCAGCCCCAGCATTTT.

This clone was seen a handful of times. Here the CDR3 DNA reads TGTGCCAGCAGTGAATCGGGTTTCAATCAGCCCCAGCATTTT. Amino acid sequence: CASSESGFNQPQHF. The V call is TRBV2, the J call TRBJ1-5; D unclear. The CDR3 spans 14 residues. The germline gives CDR1 SNHLY, CDR2 FYNNEI. V lost 2 bases and J lost 3, with 8 bases in between.

The chain couples TRBV9 to TRBJ2-7; TRBD1 matches 11 bases. CDR1 and CDR2 from the germline V gene are SGDLS and YYNGEE. This CDR3 region has 16 residues. The V segment lost 3 bases and the J segment 3 bases; nucleotides outside the gene matches: 8. The CDR3 DNA reads TGTGCCAGCAGCGGTAGTGGGACAGGGGGGATCTACGAGCAGTACTTC. It codes for CASSGSGTGGIYEQYF.

The chain uses TRBV3-1 (or the pseudogene TRBV3-2) and TRBJ1-5; D gene uncertain. With 1 base removed from V and 7 bases from J, the gap between germline ends came to 5 bases. Germline V gene lookup returns CDR1 LGHDT and CDR2 YNNKEL (reference sequence). This CDR3 is built from 12 residues. The CDR3 spells CASSQGAQPQHF. CDR3 nucleotides: TGTGCCAGCAGCCAAGGAGCACAGCCCCAGCATTTT.

This chain links TRBV7-8 with TRBJ1-2, with D uncertain. This CDR3 has 12 residues. Germline values: CDR1 SGHVS, CDR2 FQNEAQ. V was clipped by 8 bases and J by 1 base, with 8 bases between them. As DNA, the CDR3 is TGTGCCAGCGGACGGGTTAACTATGGCTACACCTTC. Amino acid sequence: CASGRVNYGYTF.

The chain joins TRBV6-1 to TRBJ2-1; TRBD2 matches 10 bases. Germline loops: CDR1 MNHNS, CDR2 SASEGT. This CDR3 is 18 amino acids long. V shed 2 bases, J shed 2 bases, and the junction held 9 bases outside the gene matches. The CDR3 DNA reads as TGTGCCAGCAGTGAAAAGATAGCCGGGACTAGCGCCTACAATGAGCAGTTCTTC. Amino acid sequence: CASSEKIAGTSAYNEQFF.